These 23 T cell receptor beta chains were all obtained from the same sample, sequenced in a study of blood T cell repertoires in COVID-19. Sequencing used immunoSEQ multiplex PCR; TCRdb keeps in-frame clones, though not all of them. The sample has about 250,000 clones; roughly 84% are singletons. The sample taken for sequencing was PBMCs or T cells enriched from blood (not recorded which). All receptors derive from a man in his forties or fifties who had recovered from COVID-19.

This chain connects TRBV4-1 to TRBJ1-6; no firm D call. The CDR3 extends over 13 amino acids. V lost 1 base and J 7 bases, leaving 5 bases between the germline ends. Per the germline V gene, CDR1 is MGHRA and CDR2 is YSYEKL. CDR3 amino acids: CASSQVANSPLHF. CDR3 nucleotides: TGCGCCAGCAGCCAAGTAGCGAATTCACCCCTCCACTTT.

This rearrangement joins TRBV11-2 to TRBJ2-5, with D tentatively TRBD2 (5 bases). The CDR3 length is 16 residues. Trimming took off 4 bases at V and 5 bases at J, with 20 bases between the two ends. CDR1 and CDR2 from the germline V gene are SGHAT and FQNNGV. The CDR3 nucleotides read TGTGCCAGCAGCTCCCTAGCAAGTAGGGCGTCGGAGACCCAGTACTTC. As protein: CASSSLASRASETQYF.

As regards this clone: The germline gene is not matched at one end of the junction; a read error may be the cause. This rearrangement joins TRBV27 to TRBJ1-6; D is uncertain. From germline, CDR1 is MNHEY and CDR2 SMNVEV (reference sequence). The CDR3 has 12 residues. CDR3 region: CASRSYDSPLHF. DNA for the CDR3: TGTGCCAGCAGATCCTATGATTCACCCCTCCACTTT.

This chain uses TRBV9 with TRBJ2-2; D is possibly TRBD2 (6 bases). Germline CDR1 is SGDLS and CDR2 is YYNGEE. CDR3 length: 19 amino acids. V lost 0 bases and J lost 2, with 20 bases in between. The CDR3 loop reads CASSVEKGPGTANTGELFF. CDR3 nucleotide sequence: TGTGCCAGCAGCGTAGAGAAGGGACCCGGGACTGCAAACACCGGGGAGCTGTTTTTT. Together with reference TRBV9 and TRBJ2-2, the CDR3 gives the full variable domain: DSGVTQTPKHLITATGQRVTLRCSPRSGDLSVYWYQQSLDQGLQFLIQYYNGEERAKGNILERFSAQQFPDLHSELNLSSLELGDSALYFCASSVEKGPGTANTGELFFGEGSRLTVL.

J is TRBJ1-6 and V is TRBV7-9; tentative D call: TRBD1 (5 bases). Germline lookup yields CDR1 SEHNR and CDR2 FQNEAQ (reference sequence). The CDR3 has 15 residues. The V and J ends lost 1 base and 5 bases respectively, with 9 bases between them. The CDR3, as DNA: TGTGCCAGCAGCTTAGGGGGGGTGGATAATTCACCCCTCCACTTT. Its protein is CASSLGGVDNSPLHF.

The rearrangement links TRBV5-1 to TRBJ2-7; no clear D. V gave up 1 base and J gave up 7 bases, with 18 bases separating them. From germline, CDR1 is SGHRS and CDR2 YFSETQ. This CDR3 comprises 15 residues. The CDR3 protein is CASSLSAVTAEEQYF. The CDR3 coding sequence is TGCGCCAGCAGCTTGTCGGCAGTCACCGCGGAGGAGCAGTACTTC.

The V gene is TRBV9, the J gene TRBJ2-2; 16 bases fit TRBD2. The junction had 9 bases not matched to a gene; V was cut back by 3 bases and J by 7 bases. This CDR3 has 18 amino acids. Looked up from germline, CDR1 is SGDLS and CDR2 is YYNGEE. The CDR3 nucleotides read TGTGCCAGCAGCGCGCCGGGACTAGCGGGAGGGCCCGGCGGGGAGCTGTTTTTT. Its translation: CASSAPGLAGGPGGELFF.

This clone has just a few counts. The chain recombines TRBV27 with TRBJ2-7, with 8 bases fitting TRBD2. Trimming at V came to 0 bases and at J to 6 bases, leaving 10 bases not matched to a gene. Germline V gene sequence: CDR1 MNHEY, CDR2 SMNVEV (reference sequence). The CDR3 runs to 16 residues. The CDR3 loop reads CASSLSGSGSFVEQYF. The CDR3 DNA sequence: TGTGCCAGCAGTTTATCGGGCAGCGGGAGCTTCGTCGAGCAGTACTTC.

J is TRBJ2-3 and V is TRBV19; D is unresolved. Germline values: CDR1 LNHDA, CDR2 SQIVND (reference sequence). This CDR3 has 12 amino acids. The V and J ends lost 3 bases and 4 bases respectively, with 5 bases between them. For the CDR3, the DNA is TGTGCCAGTAGTATCTCGGCAGATACGCAGTATTTT. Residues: CASSISADTQYF.

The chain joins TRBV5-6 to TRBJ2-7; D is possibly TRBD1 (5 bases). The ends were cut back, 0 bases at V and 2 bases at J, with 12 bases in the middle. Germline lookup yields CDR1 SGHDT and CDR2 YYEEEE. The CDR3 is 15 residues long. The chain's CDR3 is CASSLGYRPTYEQYF. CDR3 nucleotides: TGTGCCAGCAGCTTGGGTTACAGGCCTACCTACGAGCAGTACTTC. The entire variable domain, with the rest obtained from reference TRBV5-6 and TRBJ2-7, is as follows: DAGVTQSPTHLIKTRGQQVTLRCSPKSGHDTVSWYQQALGQGPQFIFQYYEEEERQRGNFPDRFSGHQFPNYSSELNVNALLLGDSALYLCASSLGYRPTYEQYFGPGTRLTVT.

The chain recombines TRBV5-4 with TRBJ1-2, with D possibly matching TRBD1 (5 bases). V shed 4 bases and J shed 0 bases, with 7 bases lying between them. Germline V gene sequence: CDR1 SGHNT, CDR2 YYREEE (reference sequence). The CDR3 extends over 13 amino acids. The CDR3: CASSETANYGYTF. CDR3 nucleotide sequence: TGTGCCAGCAGCGAGACAGCTAACTATGGCTACACCTTC.

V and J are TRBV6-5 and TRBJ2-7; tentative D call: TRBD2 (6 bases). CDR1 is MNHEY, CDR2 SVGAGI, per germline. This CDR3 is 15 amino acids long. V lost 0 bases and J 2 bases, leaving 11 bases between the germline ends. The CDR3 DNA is TGTGCCAGCAGTTACTCGAAGGGACTTCCCTACGAGCAGTACTTC. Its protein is CASSYSKGLPYEQYF.

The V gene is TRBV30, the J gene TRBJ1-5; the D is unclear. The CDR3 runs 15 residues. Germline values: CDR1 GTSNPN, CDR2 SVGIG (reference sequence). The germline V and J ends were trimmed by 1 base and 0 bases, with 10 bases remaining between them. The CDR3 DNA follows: TGTGCCTGGAGTGGGGGAGTTATTAGCAATCAGCCCCAGCATTTT. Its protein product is CAWSGGVISNQPQHF.

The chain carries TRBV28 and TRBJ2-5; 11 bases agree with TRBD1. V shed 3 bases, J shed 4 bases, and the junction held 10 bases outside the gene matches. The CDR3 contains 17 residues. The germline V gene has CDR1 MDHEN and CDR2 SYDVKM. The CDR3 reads CASSLPPGQGGGETQYF. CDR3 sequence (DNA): TGTGCCAGCAGTTTGCCACCGGGACAGGGGGGAGGAGAGACCCAGTACTTC.

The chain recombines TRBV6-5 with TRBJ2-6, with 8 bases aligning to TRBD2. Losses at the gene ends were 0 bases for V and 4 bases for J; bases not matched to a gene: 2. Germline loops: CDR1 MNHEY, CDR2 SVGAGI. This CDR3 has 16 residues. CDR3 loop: CASSYSIAGGANVLTF. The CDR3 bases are TGTGCCAGCAGTTACTCGATAGCGGGGGGGGCCAACGTCCTGACTTTC.

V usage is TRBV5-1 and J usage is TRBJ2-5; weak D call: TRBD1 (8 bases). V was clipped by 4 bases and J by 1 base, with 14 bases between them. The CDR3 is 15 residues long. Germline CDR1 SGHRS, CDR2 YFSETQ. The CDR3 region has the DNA TGCGCCAGCAGCGGGGGGGACAGGACCCAAGAGACCCAGTACTTC. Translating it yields CASSGGDRTQETQYF.

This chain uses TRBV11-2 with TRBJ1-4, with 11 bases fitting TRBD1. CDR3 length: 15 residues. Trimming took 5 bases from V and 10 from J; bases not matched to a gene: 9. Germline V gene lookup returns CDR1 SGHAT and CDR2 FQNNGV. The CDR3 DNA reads TGTGCCAGCAGCACCGCCGGGACAGGGGGTGGAAAACTGTTTTTT. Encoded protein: CASSTAGTGGGKLFF.

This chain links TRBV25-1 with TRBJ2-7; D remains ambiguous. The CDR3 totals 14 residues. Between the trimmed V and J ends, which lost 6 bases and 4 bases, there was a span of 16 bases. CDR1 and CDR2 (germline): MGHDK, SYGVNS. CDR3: CASSPGEVWYEQYF. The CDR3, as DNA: TGTGCCAGCAGCCCCGGTGAGGTGTGGTACGAGCAGTACTTC.

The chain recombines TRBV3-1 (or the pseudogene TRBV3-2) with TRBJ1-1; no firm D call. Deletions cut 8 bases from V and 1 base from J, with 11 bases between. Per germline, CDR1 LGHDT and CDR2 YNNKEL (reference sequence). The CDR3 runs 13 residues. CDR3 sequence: CASRPPGNTEAFF. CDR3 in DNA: TGTGCCAGCCGGCCCCCAGGGAACACTGAAGCTTTCTTT.

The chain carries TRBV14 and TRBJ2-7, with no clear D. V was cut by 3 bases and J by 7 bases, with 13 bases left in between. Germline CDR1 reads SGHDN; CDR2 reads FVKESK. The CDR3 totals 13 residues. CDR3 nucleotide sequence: TGTGCCAGCAGCCACGACCTAGGCCCGGAGCAGTACTTC. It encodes CASSHDLGPEQYF.

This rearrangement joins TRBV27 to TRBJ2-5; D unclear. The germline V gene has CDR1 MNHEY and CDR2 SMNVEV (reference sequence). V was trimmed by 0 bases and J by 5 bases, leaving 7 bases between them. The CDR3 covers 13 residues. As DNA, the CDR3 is TGTGCCAGCAGTTTATCGGCTTGGGAGACCCAGTACTTC. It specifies CASSLSAWETQYF.

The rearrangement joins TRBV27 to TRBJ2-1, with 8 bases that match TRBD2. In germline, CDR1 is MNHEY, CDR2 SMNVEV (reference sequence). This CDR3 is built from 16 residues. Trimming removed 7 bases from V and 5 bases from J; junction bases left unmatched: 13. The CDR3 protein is CASTKRGPGGNNEQFF. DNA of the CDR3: TGTGCCAGCACCAAACGGGGGCCGGGAGGGAACAATGAGCAGTTCTTC.

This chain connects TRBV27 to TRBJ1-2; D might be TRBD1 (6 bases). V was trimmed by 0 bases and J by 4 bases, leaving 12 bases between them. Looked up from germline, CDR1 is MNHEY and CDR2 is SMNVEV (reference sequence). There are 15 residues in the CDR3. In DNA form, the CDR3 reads TGTGCCAGCAGTTTATCGTCCAGGGGAGCCTATGGCTACACCTTC. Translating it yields CASSLSSRGAYGYTF.